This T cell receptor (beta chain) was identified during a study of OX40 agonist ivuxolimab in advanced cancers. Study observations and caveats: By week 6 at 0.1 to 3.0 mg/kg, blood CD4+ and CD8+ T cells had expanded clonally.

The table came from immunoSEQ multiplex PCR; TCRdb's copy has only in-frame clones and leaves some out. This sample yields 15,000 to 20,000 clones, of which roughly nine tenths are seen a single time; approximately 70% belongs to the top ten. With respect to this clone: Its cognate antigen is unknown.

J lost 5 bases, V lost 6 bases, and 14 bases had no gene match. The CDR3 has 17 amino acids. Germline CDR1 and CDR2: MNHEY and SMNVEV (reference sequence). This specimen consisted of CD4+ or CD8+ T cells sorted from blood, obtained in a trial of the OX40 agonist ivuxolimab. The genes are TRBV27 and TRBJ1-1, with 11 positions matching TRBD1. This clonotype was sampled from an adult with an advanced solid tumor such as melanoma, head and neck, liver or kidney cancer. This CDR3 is CASRPTDRGLLRTEAFF. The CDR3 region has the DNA TGTGCCAGCAGACCGACGGACAGGGGGCTTTTGAGAACTGAAGCTTTCTTT.